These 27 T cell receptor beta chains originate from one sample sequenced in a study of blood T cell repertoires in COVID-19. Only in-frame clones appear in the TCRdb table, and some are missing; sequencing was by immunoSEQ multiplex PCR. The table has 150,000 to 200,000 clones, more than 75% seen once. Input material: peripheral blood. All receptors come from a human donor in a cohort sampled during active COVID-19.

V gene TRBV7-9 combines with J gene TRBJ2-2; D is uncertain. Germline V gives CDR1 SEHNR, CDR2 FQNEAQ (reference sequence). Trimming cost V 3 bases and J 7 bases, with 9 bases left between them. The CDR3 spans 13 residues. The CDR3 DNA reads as TGTGCCAGCAGCTTTTTTGATAGCGGGGAGCTGTTTTTT. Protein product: CASSFFDSGELFF.

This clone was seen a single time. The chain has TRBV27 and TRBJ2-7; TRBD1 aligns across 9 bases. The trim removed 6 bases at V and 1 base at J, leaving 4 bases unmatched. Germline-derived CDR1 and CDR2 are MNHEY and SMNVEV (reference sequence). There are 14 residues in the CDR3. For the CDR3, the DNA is TGTGCCAGCAGGACGACAGGGGGTTCCTACGAGCAGTACTTC. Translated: CASRTTGGSYEQYF.

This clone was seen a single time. This CDR3 reads CASSRGQYNEQFF. The CDR3 coding sequence is TGCGCCAGCAGCCGGGGACAGTACAATGAGCAGTTCTTC. V and J are TRBV4-1 and TRBJ2-1; 7 positions match TRBD1. This CDR3 has 13 amino acids. V gave up 4 bases and J gave up 4 bases; unmatched junction bases: 1. In germline, CDR1 is MGHRA, CDR2 YSYEKL.

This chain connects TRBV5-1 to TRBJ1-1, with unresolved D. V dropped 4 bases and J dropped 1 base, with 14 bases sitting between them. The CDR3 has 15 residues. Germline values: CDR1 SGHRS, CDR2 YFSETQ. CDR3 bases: TGCGCCAGCAGCCTCGAGACGGGAAGGAACACTGAAGCTTTCTTT. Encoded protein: CASSLETGRNTEAFF.

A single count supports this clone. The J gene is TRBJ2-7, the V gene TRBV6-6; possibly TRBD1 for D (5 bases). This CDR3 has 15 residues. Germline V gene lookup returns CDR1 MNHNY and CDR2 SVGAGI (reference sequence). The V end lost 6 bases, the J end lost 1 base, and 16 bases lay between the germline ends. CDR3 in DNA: TGTGCCAGCAGGACCCAGACAGCCCTATCCTACGAGCAGTACTTC. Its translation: CASRTQTALSYEQYF.

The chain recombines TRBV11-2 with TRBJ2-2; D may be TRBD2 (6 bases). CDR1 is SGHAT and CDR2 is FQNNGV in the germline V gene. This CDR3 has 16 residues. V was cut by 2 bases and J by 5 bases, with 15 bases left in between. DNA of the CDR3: TGTGCCAGCAGCTTAACCGGGGCTAGCGAGACCGGGGAGCTGTTTTTT. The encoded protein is CASSLTGASETGELFF.

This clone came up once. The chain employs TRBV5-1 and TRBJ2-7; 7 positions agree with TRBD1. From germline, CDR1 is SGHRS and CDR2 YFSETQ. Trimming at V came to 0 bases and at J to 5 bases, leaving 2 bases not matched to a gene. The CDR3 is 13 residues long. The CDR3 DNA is TGCGCCAGCAGCTTGGCAGGGGGAGACGAGCAGTACTTC. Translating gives CASSLAGGDEQYF.

DNA of the CDR3: TGTGCCAGCAGCCTAGGAATGCCAGGGGCCTACAATGAGCAGTTCTTC. The encoded protein is CASSLGMPGAYNEQFF. The rearrangement links TRBV9 to TRBJ2-1; possibly TRBD1 for D (6 bases). CDR1 and CDR2 from the germline V gene are SGDLS and YYNGEE. Trimming pared 4 bases from V and 2 bases from J, leaving 16 bases between. The CDR3 consists of 16 residues. Full variable domain (missing parts from reference TRBV9 and TRBJ2-1): DSGVTQTPKHLITATGQRVTLRCSPRSGDLSVYWYQQSLDQGLQFLIQYYNGEERAKGNILERFSAQQFPDLHSELNLSSLELGDSALYFCASSLGMPGAYNEQFFGPGTRLTVL.

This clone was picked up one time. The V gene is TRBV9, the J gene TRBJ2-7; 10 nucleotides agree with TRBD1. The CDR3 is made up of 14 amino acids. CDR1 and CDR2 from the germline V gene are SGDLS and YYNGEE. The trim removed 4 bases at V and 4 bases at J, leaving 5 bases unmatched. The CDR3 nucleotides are TGTGCCAGCAGCTCACCGGGACAGGGGTACGAGCAGTACTTC. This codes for CASSSPGQGYEQYF.

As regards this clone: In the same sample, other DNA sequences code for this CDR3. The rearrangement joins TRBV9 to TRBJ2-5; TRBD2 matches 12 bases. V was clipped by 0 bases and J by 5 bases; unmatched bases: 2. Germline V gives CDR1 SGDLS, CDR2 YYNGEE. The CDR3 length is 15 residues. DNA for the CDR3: TGTGCCAGCAGCGTAGGACTAGCGGGGGCCGAGACCCAGTACTTC. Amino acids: CASSVGLAGAETQYF.

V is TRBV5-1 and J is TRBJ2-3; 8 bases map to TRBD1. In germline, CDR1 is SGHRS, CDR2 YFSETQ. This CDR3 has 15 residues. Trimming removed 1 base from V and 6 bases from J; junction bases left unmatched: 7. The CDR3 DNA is TGCGCCAGCAGCTTGTCGGACAGGGCCGAGGATACGCAGTATTTT. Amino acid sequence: CASSLSDRAEDTQYF. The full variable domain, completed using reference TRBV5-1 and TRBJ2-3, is KAGVTQTPRYLIKTRGQQVTLSCSPISGHRSVSWYQQTPGQGLQFLFEYFSETQRNKGNFPGRFSGRQFSNSRSEMNVSTLELGDSALYLCASSLSDRAEDTQYFGPGTRLTVL.

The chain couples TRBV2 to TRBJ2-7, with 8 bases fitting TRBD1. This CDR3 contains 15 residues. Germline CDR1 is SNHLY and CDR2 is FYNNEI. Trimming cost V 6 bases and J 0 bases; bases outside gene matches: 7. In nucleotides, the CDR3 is TGTGCCAGCAGGGAGACAGGGGAAAGCTCCTACGAGCAGTACTTC. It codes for CASRETGESSYEQYF.

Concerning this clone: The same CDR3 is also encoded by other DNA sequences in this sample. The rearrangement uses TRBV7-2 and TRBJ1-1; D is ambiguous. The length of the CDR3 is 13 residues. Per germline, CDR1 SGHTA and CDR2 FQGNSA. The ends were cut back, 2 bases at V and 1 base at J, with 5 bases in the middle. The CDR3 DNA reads TGTGCCAGCAGCTTACAGGAGAACACTGAAGCTTTCTTT. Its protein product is CASSLQENTEAFF.

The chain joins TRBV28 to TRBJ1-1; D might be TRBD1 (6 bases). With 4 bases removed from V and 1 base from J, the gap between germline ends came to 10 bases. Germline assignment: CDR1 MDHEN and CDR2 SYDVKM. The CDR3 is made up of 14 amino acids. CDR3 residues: CASSYGQRNTEAFF. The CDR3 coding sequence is TGTGCCAGCAGTTACGGACAGAGGAACACTGAAGCTTTCTTT.

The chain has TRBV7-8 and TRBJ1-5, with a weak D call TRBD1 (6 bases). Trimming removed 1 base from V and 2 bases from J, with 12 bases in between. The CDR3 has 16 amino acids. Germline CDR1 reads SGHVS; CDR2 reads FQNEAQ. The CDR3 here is CASSLVGGSRNQPQHF. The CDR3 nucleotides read TGTGCCAGCAGCTTAGTAGGGGGAAGTCGCAATCAGCCCCAGCATTTT.

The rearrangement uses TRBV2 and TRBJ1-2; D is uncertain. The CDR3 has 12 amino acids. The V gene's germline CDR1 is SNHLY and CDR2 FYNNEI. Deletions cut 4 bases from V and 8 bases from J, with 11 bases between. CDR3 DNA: TGTGCCAGCAGTGGGGGAGGGCCCGGCTACACCTTC. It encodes CASSGGGPGYTF.

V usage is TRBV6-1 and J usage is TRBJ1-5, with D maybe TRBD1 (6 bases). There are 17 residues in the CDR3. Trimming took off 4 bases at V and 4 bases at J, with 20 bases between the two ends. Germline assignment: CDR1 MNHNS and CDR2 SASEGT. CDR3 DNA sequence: TGTGCCAGCAGTGTCCGTTACAGGGAAATTAGGAATCAGCCCCAGCATTTT. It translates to CASSVRYREIRNQPQHF.

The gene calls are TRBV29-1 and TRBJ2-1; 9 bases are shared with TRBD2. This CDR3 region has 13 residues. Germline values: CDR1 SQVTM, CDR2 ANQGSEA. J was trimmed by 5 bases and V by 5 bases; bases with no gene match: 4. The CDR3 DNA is TGCAGCGTTAGGCTAGCGGGAAACAATGAGCAGTTCTTC. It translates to CSVRLAGNNEQFF.

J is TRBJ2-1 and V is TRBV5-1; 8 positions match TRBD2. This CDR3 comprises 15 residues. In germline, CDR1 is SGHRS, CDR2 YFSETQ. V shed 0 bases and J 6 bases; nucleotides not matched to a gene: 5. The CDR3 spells CASSLVLGTSNEQFF. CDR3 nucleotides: TGCGCCAGCAGCTTGGTATTGGGGACTAGCAATGAGCAGTTCTTC.

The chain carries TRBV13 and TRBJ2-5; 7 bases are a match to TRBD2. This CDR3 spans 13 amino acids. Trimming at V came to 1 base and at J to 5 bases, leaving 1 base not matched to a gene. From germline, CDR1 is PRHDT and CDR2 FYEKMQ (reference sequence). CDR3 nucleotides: TGTGCCAGCAGCTTAGCCGGGGGGGAGACCCAGTACTTC. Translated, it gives CASSLAGGETQYF.

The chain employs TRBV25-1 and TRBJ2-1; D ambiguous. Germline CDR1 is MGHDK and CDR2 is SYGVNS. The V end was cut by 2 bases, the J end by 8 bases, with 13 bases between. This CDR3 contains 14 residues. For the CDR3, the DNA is TGTGCCAGCAGTGAACACAGTCTAAGTGATGAGCAGTTCTTC. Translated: CASSEHSLSDEQFF.

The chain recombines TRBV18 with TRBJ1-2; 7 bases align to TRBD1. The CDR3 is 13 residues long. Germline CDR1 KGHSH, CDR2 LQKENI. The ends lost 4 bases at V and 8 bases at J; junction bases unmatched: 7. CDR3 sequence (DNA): TGTGCCAGCTCACGGCCTCAGGGGGTCGGCTACACCTTC. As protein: CASSRPQGVGYTF.

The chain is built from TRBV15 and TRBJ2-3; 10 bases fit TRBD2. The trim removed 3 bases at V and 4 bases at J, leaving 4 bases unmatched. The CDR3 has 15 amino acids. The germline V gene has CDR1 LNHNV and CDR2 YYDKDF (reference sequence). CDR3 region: CATSSASGRADTQYF. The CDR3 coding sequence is TGTGCCACCAGCAGTGCGAGCGGGAGGGCAGATACGCAGTATTTT.

In DNA form, the CDR3 reads TGTGCCAGCAGCTTGGATAGCGGGAGGGCACTAACCGGGGAGCTGTTTTTT. This codes for CASSLDSGRALTGELFF. The chain recombines TRBV5-4 with TRBJ2-2; 11 bases align to TRBD2. Losses at the gene ends were 0 bases for V and 5 bases for J; bases not matched to a gene: 6. Germline V CDR1 and CDR2: SGHNT, YYREEE (reference sequence). The CDR3 contains 17 residues.

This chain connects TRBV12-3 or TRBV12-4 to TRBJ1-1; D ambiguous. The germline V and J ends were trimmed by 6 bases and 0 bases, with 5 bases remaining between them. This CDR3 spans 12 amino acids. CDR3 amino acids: CASSRVNTEAFF. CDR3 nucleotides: TGTGCCAGCAGCCGGGTGAACACTGAAGCTTTCTTT.

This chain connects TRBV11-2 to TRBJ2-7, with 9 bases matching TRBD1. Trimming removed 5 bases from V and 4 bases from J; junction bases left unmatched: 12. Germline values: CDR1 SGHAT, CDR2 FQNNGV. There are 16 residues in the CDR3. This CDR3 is CASSRTTGTGRYEQYF. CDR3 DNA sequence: TGTGCCAGCAGCCGAACAACCGGGACAGGGAGGTACGAGCAGTACTTC.

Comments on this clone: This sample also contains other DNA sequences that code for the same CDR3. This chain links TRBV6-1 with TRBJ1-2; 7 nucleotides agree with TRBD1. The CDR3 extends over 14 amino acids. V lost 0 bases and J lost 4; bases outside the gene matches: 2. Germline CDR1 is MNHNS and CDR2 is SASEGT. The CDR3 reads CASSEAPGGYGYTF. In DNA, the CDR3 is TGTGCCAGCAGTGAAGCTCCAGGGGGCTATGGCTACACCTTC.